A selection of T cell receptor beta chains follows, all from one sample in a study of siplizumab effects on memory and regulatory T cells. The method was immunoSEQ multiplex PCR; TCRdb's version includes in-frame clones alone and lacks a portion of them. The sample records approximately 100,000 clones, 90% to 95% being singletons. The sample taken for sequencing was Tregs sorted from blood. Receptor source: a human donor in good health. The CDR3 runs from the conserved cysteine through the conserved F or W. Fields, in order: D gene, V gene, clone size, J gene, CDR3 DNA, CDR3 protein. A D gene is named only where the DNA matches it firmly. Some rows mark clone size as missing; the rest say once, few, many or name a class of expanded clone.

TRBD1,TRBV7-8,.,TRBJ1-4,TGTGCCAGCAGCGCCCGACAGGGACCTAATGAAAAACTGTTTTTT,CASSARQGPNEKLFF
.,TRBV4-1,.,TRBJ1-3,TGCGCCAGCAGCCAAGATTCCCCTTCATCTTTCTCTGGAAACACCATATATTTT,CASSQDSPSSFSGNTIYF
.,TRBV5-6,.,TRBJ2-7,TGTGCCAGCAGCTTTCCAGGGTTATCCGAAACACCGGGAAACTACGAGCAGTACTTC,CASSFPGLSETPGNYEQYF
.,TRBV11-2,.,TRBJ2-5,TGTGCCAGCAGCTTAGGCAGGGAGACCCAGTACTTC,CASSLGRETQYF
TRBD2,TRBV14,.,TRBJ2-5,TGTGCCAGCAGCTACACTAGCGGGAACCAAGAGACCCAGTACTTC,CASSYTSGNQETQYF
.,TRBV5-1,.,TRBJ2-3,TGCGCCAGCAGCTTGTACCCCTCCAACGGGGCAGATACGCAGTATTTT,CASSLYPSNGADTQYF
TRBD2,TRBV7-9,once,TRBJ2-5,TGTGCCAGCAGCATCGGGACTAGCGGGAAGGTGGCAGAGACCCAGTACTTC,CASSIGTSGKVAETQYF
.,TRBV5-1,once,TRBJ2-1,TGCGCCAGCAGCTCCGCGGAGGAGCAGTTCTTC,CASSSAEEQFF
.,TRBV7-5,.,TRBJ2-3,TGTGCCAGAAGCGCGACTAGTATTCAATCCGCTACGCAGTATTTT,CARSATSIQSATQYF
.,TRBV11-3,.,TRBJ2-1,TGTGCCAGCAGCGACCGGATCAATGAGCAGTTCTTC,CASSDRINEQFF
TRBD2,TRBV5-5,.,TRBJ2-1,TGTGCCAGCAGCGGATGGACTAGCGGGAGAGATGGATTTTGGTTCTTC,CASSGWTSGRDGFWFF
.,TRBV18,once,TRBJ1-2,TGTGCCAGCTCACCACAAGCACAGGGAGGCTACACCTTC,CASSPQAQGGYTF
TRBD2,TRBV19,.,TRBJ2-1,TGTGCCAGTAGTTCAAGACTAGCGGGATACGTTTTTACTTACAATGAGCAGTTCTTC,CASSSRLAGYVFTYNEQFF
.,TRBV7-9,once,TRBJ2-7,TGTGCCAGCAGCACCCCCGGGGGACGACCTACCTACGAGCAGTACTTC,CASSTPGGRPTYEQYF
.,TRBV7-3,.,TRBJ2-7,TGTGCCAGCAGCGCCTCCTACGAGCAGTACTTC,CASSASYEQYF
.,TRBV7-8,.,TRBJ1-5,TGTGCCAGCAGCCTCCCAGGACCCTGGCAGCCCCAGCATTTT,CASSLPGPWQPQHF
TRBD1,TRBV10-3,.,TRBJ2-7,TGTGCCATCAACACAGGGGGCGGCTACGAGCAGTACTTC,CAINTGGGYEQYF
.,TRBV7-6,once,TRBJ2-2,TGTGCCAGCAGCCGTGCAACCGGGGAGCTGTTTTTT,CASSRATGELFF
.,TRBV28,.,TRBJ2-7,TGTGCCAGCAGTTCCCACTTCCGCGGGCTATACTTTCTGTACGAGCAGTACTTC,CASSSHFRGLYFLYEQYF
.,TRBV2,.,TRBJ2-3,TGTGCCAGCAGTGAATTGCGAGTGGCAGATACGCAGTATTTT,CASSELRVADTQYF
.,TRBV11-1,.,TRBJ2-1,TGTGCCAGCAGGGATTTCTCCTACAATGAGCAGTTCTTC,CASRDFSYNEQFF
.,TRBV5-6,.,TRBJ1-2,TGTGCCAGCAGCTCCCTCTCCCCTTCGTTTAATCGGGAGGGCTACACCTTC,CASSSLSPSFNREGYTF
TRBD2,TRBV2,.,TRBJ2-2,TGTGCCAGCAGATACATGACTAGCGGGACGAACACCGGGGAGCTGTTTTTT,CASRYMTSGTNTGELFF
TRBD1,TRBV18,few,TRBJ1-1,TGTGCCAGCTCACCCGGGACAGGAAATGAAGCTTTCTTT,CASSPGTGNEAFF
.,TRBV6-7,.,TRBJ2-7,TGTGCCAGCAGTTACCCGTCAGGAGGTGCCTACGAGCAGTACTTC,CASSYPSGGAYEQYF
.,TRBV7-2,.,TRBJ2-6,TGTGCCAGCAGCTTAGTGACAGCCCTCTCTGGGGCCAACGTCCTGACTTTC,CASSLVTALSGANVLTF
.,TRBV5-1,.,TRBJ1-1,TGCGCCAGCAGCTTAACTCCAGTGAACACTGAAGCTTTCTTT,CASSLTPVNTEAFF
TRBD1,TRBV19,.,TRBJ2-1,TGTGCCAGTTCCGACAGGGCCTCCTACAATGAGCAGTTCTTC,CASSDRASYNEQFF